One and the same sample provided the 17 T cell receptor beta chains below, sequenced in a study of cytomegalovirus exposure and HLA in healthy donors. Amplification used 60 Vbeta primers and 13 Jbeta primers. Here immunoSEQ multiplex PCR was the method, and the copy in TCRdb shows in-frame clones only, minus some. This sample carries about 120,000 clones, about 68% of them seen once, and the ten largest clones take 8.5% to 9.5%. Sample: PBMCs. The receptors were gathered from a woman aged 40 to 50 in good health and CMV-seropositive.

The V call is TRBV6-6, the J call TRBJ2-1; D is unclear. CDR3 length equals 13 residues. The germline V and J ends were trimmed by 8 bases and 9 bases, with 17 bases remaining between them. Germline V gene data show CDR1 as MNHNY and CDR2 as SVGAGI (reference sequence). CDR3 coding DNA: TGTGCCAGCTCTGGAGTTCTGGATAGTGAGCAGTTCTTC. It translates to CASSGVLDSEQFF.

The rearrangement uses TRBV5-1 and TRBJ2-3; maybe TRBD2 (7 bases). CDR1 is SGHRS and CDR2 is YFSETQ in the germline V gene. Trimming removed 2 bases from V and 6 bases from J, with 13 bases in between. The CDR3 runs 14 residues. As DNA, the CDR3 is TGCGCCAGCAGCTTAGGGGGGGCAAGGGATACGCAGTATTTT. The encoded protein is CASSLGGARDTQYF.

The chain is built from TRBV11-2 and TRBJ2-4; perhaps TRBD2 as D (6 bases). Germline values: CDR1 SGHAT, CDR2 FQNNGV. The germline V and J ends were trimmed by 2 bases and 4 bases, with 12 bases remaining between them. CDR3 size: 15 residues. DNA for the CDR3: TGTGCCAGCAGCTTAAGCGGGCAGAGAAAAAACATTCAGTACTTC. It is translated as CASSLSGQRKNIQYF. Full variable domain (outside the CDR3, taken from reference TRBV11-2 and TRBJ2-4): EAGVAQSPRYKIIEKRQSVAFWCNPISGHATLYWYQQILGQGPKLLIQFQNNGVVDDSQLPKDRFSAERLKGVDSTLKIQPAKLEDSAVYLCASSLSGQRKNIQYFGAGTRLSVL.

In this sample, this clone turned up once. V usage is TRBV5-1 and J usage is TRBJ2-3; 10 positions agree with TRBD2. CDR1 SGHRS and CDR2 YFSETQ come from the germline V gene. This CDR3 spans 15 amino acids. V was clipped by 1 base and J by 4 bases; unmatched bases: 3. The CDR3 DNA reads TGCGCCAGCAGCTTGAACAGCGGGAGGGCAGATACGCAGTATTTT. Encoded protein: CASSLNSGRADTQYF.

The chain is built from TRBV21-1 and TRBJ2-3; TRBD1 was called by the table and not checked on the DNA. TRBV21-1 is designated a pseudogene. The CDR3 is made up of 15 amino acids. The CDR3 spells CASSKDTGSTDTQYF. The CDR3 DNA sequence: TGTGCCAGCAGCAAAGATACAGGTAGCACAGATACGCAGTATTTT.

V is TRBV28 and J is TRBJ1-5; TRBD1 aligns across 8 bases. V lost 3 bases and J lost 2; bases outside the gene matches: 3. Per germline, CDR1 MDHEN and CDR2 SYDVKM. This CDR3 comprises 15 residues. CDR3 in DNA: TGTGCCAGCAGTTTGACAGGGGTTGGCAATCAGCCCCAGCATTTT. It specifies CASSLTGVGNQPQHF.

The chain couples TRBV10-3 to TRBJ2-2, with D possibly matching TRBD1 (6 bases). Between the trimmed V and J ends, which lost 6 bases and 4 bases, there was a span of 9 bases. The V gene's germline CDR1 is ENHRY and CDR2 SYGVKD. There are 13 residues in the CDR3. As DNA, the CDR3 is TGTGCCATCAGCCAGGGGCTCACCGGGGAGCTGTTTTTT. It encodes CAISQGLTGELFF.

The V call is TRBV19, the J call TRBJ2-1; 9 bases align to TRBD1. Germline trimming cut 6 bases from V and 7 bases from J; bases unmatched to any gene: 4. The germline V gene encodes CDR1 LNHDA and CDR2 SQIVND (reference sequence). The CDR3 totals 13 residues. CDR3 sequence reads: CASRTGGLNEQFF. As DNA, the CDR3 is TGTGCCAGTAGGACAGGGGGATTAAATGAGCAGTTCTTC.

For this clone: The same CDR3 also results from other DNA sequences found in this sample. The chain recombines TRBV2 with TRBJ2-2; possible D gene TRBD1, 5 bases. CDR1 and CDR2 (germline): SNHLY, FYNNEI. V lost 9 bases to trimming and J lost 5 bases, with 13 bases between them. This CDR3 spans 13 amino acids. The CDR3: CASTPTATGELFF. The DNA of the CDR3 is TGTGCCAGTACCCCGACAGCAACCGGGGAGCTGTTTTTT.

CDR3 DNA sequence: TGCGCCACTCCACATAATGAGCAGTTCTTC. This sequence encodes CATPHNEQFF. The chain is built from TRBV4-3 and TRBJ2-1, with D uncertain. This CDR3 spans 10 amino acids. Germline assignment: CDR1 LGHNA and CDR2 YSLEER. The ends were cut back, 10 bases at V and 7 bases at J, with 8 bases in the middle.

This clone was counted between two and nine times. The chain recombines TRBV7-3 with TRBJ2-2; no definite D call. Germline V CDR1 and CDR2: SGHTA, FQGTGA. This CDR3 spans 15 amino acids. The ends were cut back, 1 base at V and 1 base at J, with 7 bases in the middle. CDR3 sequence (DNA): TGTGCCAGCAGCTTAAACAGAAAGAACACCGGGGAGCTGTTTTTT. Amino acid sequence: CASSLNRKNTGELFF.

J is TRBJ1-1 and V is TRBV5-4; maybe TRBD1 (6 bases). Germline V CDR1 and CDR2: SGHNT, YYREEE (reference sequence). V dropped 4 bases and J dropped 5 bases, with 15 bases sitting between them. This CDR3 contains 14 residues. CDR3 protein: CASSTLGGGTEAFF. DNA of the CDR3: TGTGCCAGCAGCACCTTAGGGGGAGGGACTGAAGCTTTCTTT.

The chain uses TRBV2 and TRBJ2-3; D is possibly TRBD2 (6 bases). Looked up from germline, CDR1 is SNHLY and CDR2 is FYNNEI. Trimming cost V 4 bases and J 0 bases, with 20 bases left between them. The CDR3 consists of 18 residues. The CDR3 loop is CASSGRLVSPFSTDTQYF. The CDR3 DNA follows: TGTGCCAGCAGTGGGAGACTAGTTTCGCCGTTTAGCACAGATACGCAGTATTTT.

The J gene is TRBJ2-7, the V gene TRBV9; TRBD2 matches at 7 bases. Per the germline V gene, CDR1 is SGDLS and CDR2 is YYNGEE. Trimming at V came to 0 bases and at J to 4 bases, leaving 7 bases not matched to a gene. CDR3 length: 15 residues. The DNA for the CDR3 is TGTGCCAGCAGCGTAGCGGGAGGCCTTCCGTACGAGCAGTACTTC. Its protein product is CASSVAGGLPYEQYF.

V is TRBV19 and J is TRBJ1-5, with D possibly being TRBD1 (6 bases). This CDR3 is built from 15 residues. From germline, CDR1 is LNHDA and CDR2 SQIVND (reference sequence). V was trimmed by 7 bases and J by 7 bases, leaving 20 bases between them. CDR3 nucleotides: TGTGCCAGTACCCATTGGGGGCAGGGAGGGCAGCCCCAGCATTTT. Translated: CASTHWGQGGQPQHF. Using reference TRBV19 and TRBJ1-5 for the parts outside the CDR3, the full variable domain is DGGITQSPKYLFRKEGQNVTLSCEQNLNHDAMYWYRQDPGQGLRLIYYSQIVNDFQKGDIAEGYSVSREKKESFPLTVTSAQKNPTAFYLCASTHWGQGGQPQHFGDGTRLSIL.

This sequence joins TRBV27 and TRBJ2-7; 9 positions match TRBD1. The V segment lost 5 bases and the J segment 3 bases; nucleotides outside the gene matches: 5. CDR3 length: 14 amino acids. Germline CDR1 reads MNHEY; CDR2 reads SMNVEV (reference sequence). This CDR3 reads CASSLRDRDYEQYF. CDR3 DNA: TGTGCCAGCAGTCTCCGGGACAGGGACTACGAGCAGTACTTC.

The rearrangement links TRBV4-1 to TRBJ1-5, with a weak D call TRBD1 (6 bases). CDR1 is MGHRA, CDR2 YSYEKL, per germline. This CDR3 has 19 residues. Trimming left V 3 bases short and J 6 bases short, with 27 bases between. The CDR3 loop reads CASSHMQGTTSRPSQPQHF. CDR3 nucleotide sequence: TGCGCCAGCAGCCATATGCAGGGGACTACTTCTCGCCCGAGTCAGCCCCAGCATTTT.